What follows are 5 T cell receptor beta chains derived from one specimen sequenced in a study of blood T cell repertoires in COVID-19 (dated by TCRdb to 2018 to 2021). The method behind the library was the immunoSEQ multiplex PCR assay. TCRdb retrieved this table from immuneACCESS and kept in-frame rearrangements only. Not all clones are present; in checked studies, unresolved V genes account for under half, and no reason is known for the remainder. In all, the sample holds about 140,000 clones, and approximately 88% of those were seen once. The ten largest account for over 1.5% of the sample. Sequenced sample: peripheral blood. The origin of the receptors is a man between 65 and 85 years old with acute or convalescent COVID-19.

In its sample, this clone was seen once. In nucleotides, the CDR3 is TGTGCCAGCAGCCAAGCAGGGATTTCCTACGAGCAGTACTTC. It yields the protein CASSQAGISYEQYF. The rearrangement links TRBV3-1 (or the pseudogene TRBV3-2) to TRBJ2-7; D is perhaps TRBD1 (5 bases). In germline, CDR1 is LGHDT, CDR2 YNNKEL (reference sequence). The CDR3 has 14 residues. Trimming pared 1 base from V and 1 base from J, leaving 8 bases between.

The gene calls are TRBV29-1 and TRBJ2-1, with D possibly TRBD2 on 6 matching bases. Germline CDR1 SQVTM, CDR2 ANQGSEA. The CDR3 has 13 residues. Trimming pared 7 bases from V and 4 bases from J, leaving 14 bases between. The CDR3 DNA reads as TGCAGCGGGCGGGACGCCGCTTACAATGAGCAGTTCTTC. Its protein product is CSGRDAAYNEQFF.

V and J are TRBV5-1 and TRBJ2-1, with D unresolved. The germline V and J ends were trimmed by 5 bases and 7 bases, with 13 bases remaining between them. The CDR3 runs to 13 residues. Germline loops: CDR1 SGHRS, CDR2 YFSETQ. CDR3 nucleotides: TGCGCCAGCAGGCCGCGACTGGCTAATGAGCAGTTCTTC. Its protein product is CASRPRLANEQFF.

The rearrangement links TRBV27 to TRBJ1-2; no clear D gene. The CDR3 is made up of 13 amino acids. Germline CDR1 and CDR2: MNHEY and SMNVEV (reference sequence). With 5 bases removed from V and 5 bases from J, the gap between germline ends came to 12 bases. In DNA, the CDR3 is TGTGCCAGCAGTCCCGATGGGCATTATGGCTACACCTTC. It translates to CASSPDGHYGYTF.

This clone was detected only once. This sequence joins TRBV28 and TRBJ1-2; 8 bases match TRBD1. The CDR3 extends over 15 amino acids. Trimming cost V 5 bases and J 6 bases; bases outside gene matches: 11. Germline V CDR1 and CDR2: MDHEN, SYDVKM. This CDR3 reads CASSPSQGAGHGYTF. The CDR3 bases are TGTGCCAGCAGTCCCTCCCAGGGGGCAGGGCATGGCTACACCTTC.